The text below deals with one T cell receptor (beta chain). These data belong to a study of cytomegalovirus exposure and HLA in healthy donors. Generated by immunoSEQ multiplex PCR, the TCRdb table keeps only in-frame clones and is missing some. The sample contains 260,000 or so clones, around 91% of which appear only once. The CDR3 consists of 12 residues. Germline lookup yields CDR1 SQVTM and CDR2 ANQGSEA. Trimming cost V 3 bases and J 4 bases, with 8 bases left between them. The sequence was obtained from a woman in her twenties or thirties in good health and CMV-seronegative. Source material: PBMCs. The J gene is TRBJ2-3, the V gene TRBV29-1; D is tentatively TRBD1 or TRBD2 (5 bases each). The CDR3 spells CSVDRGADTQYF. Written as DNA, the CDR3 is TGCAGCGTTGATAGAGGGGCAGATACGCAGTATTTT.